This is a list of T cell receptor beta chains from one sample in a study of technical replicates of blood from a handful of donors. Clones were sequenced by immunoSEQ multiplex PCR, and TCRdb holds only the in-frame ones, with some missing. Of more than 65,000 clones in the sample, nearly 95% were seen once. Source material: T cells isolated from PBMCs. All receptors come from a human donor in good health. CDR3s include the opening cysteine and the closing phenylalanine or tryptophan. D genes are given only for firm matches. Not all rows give a size; the values are once, few, many and, for expanded clones, a class.

TRBJ2-7 TRBV28 NA NA CASSSPEGYYSYEQYF TGTGCCAGCAGTTCACCGGAGGGCTACTACTCCTACGAGCAGTACTTC
TRBJ1-2 TRBV7-6 NA TRBD1 CASSLGQGAQGYTF TGTGCCAGCAGCCTAGGACAGGGGGCACAAGGCTACACCTTC
TRBJ2-1 TRBV19 NA TRBD1 CANSGGTYNEQFF TGTGCCAATTCAGGGGGAACCTACAATGAGCAGTTCTTC
TRBJ2-3 TRBV9 NA TRBD2 CASSVSGSTSDTQYF TGTGCCAGCAGCGTTAGCGGGAGTACATCAGATACGCAGTATTTT
TRBJ2-3 TRBV5-6 once TRBD2 CASSPTSGEGTQYF TGTGCCAGCAGCCCCACTAGCGGGGAGGGTACGCAGTATTTT
TRBJ2-7 TRBV19 NA NA CASRGSYEQYF TGTGCCAGCAGGGGTTCCTACGAGCAGTACTTC
TRBJ1-4 TRBV5-6 once NA CASSFPGSPTNEKLFF TGTGCCAGCAGCTTCCCAGGGTCCCCCACTAATGAAAAACTGTTTTTT
TRBJ2-7 TRBV5-1 NA NA CASSLLGTPSYEQYF TGCGCCAGCAGCTTGCTAGGGACTCCTTCCTACGAGCAGTACTTC
TRBJ2-1 TRBV25-1 NA TRBD2 CASSELAGFSEQFF TGTGCCAGCAGTGAACTAGCGGGCTTTTCTGAGCAGTTCTTC
TRBJ2-7 TRBV15 NA NA CATSRDGSYEQYF TGTGCCACCAGCAGAGATGGGAGCTACGAGCAGTACTTC
TRBJ1-5 TRBV9 NA NA CASSSGGGSNQPQHF TGTGCCAGCAGCTCGGGAGGGGGTAGCAATCAGCCCCAGCATTTT
TRBJ1-1 TRBV9 NA NA CASSSHPLTQNTEAFF TGTGCCAGCAGCTCCCACCCCTTAACACAGAACACTGAAGCTTTCTTT
TRBJ2-3 TRBV28 NA TRBD2 CASSLPGQAGSLDTQYF TGTGCCAGCAGTTTACCCGGACAAGCGGGATCCCTAGATACGCAGTATTTT
TRBJ2-1 TRBV7-6 once TRBD2 CASSLVVAGDGYNEQFF TGTGCCAGCAGCTTAGTGGTGGCGGGAGATGGCTACAATGAGCAGTTCTTC
TRBJ1-2 TRBV14 NA TRBD1 CASSRNRGNNYGYTF TGTGCCAGCAGTCGAAACAGGGGAAACAACTATGGCTACACCTTC
TRBJ1-1 TRBV14 NA NA CASSQFVNTEAFF TGTGCCAGCAGCCAATTCGTGAACACTGAAGCTTTCTTT
TRBJ2-5 TRBV30 once NA CAWRSLAETQYF TGTGCCTGGAGGTCATTAGCTGAGACCCAGTACTTC